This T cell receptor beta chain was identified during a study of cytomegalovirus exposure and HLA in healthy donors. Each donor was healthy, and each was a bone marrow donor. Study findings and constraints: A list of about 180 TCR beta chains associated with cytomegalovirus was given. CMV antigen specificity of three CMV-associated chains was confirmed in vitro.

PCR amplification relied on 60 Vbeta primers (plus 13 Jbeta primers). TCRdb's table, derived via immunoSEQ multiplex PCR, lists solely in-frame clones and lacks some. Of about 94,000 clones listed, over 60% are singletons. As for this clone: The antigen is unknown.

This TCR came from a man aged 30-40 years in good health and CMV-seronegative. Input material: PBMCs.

The CDR3 is CASSLVTGQGAWETQYF. In DNA form, the CDR3 reads TGCGCCAGCAGCTTGGTAACGGGACAGGGGGCTTGGGAGACCCAGTACTTC. This chain connects TRBV5-1 to TRBJ2-5; TRBD1 matches 12 bases. Germline CDR1 is SGHRS and CDR2 is YFSETQ. V dropped 0 bases and J dropped 5; count of bases not matched to a gene: 8. This CDR3 is built from 17 residues. Full variable domain (rest looked up from reference TRBV5-1 and TRBJ2-5): KAGVTQTPRYLIKTRGQQVTLSCSPISGHRSVSWYQQTPGQGLQFLFEYFSETQRNKGNFPGRFSGRQFSNSRSEMNVSTLELGDSALYLCASSLVTGQGAWETQYFGPGTRLLVL.